This TCR beta chain was captured in a study of shared clonotypes between healthy human individuals. Overall study findings and caveats: Some naive CD4 clonotypes, 4% to 6%, turned up in common across a handful of donors. Sampling used blood alone; tissue repertoires probably differ.

Assay used: immunoSEQ multiplex PCR; TCRdb lists only in-frame clones, some missing. The sample lists 1,400,000 or so clones; roughly 98.5% were seen once. V was cut by 3 bases and J by 4 bases, with 9 bases left in between. Per the germline V gene, CDR1 is SEHNR and CDR2 is FQNEAQ (reference sequence). This CDR3 has 13 amino acids. To note about this clone: Its matching antigen is unknown.

The donors were adults (healthy and HIV-negative) with no recent acute infections or vaccinations. The study separated CD4+ cells into CD45RA+ naive and CD45RA-negative memory subsets. Sequencing used naive CD4+ T cells sorted from blood. The subset denotes: CD45RA+ positively selected. The rearrangement links TRBV7-9 to TRBJ1-1; D is uncertain. The sequence came from a man aged 25-40 years in good health. CDR3: CASSLEHGTEAFF. The CDR3 nucleotides are TGTGCCAGCAGCTTGGAACACGGCACTGAAGCTTTCTTT.